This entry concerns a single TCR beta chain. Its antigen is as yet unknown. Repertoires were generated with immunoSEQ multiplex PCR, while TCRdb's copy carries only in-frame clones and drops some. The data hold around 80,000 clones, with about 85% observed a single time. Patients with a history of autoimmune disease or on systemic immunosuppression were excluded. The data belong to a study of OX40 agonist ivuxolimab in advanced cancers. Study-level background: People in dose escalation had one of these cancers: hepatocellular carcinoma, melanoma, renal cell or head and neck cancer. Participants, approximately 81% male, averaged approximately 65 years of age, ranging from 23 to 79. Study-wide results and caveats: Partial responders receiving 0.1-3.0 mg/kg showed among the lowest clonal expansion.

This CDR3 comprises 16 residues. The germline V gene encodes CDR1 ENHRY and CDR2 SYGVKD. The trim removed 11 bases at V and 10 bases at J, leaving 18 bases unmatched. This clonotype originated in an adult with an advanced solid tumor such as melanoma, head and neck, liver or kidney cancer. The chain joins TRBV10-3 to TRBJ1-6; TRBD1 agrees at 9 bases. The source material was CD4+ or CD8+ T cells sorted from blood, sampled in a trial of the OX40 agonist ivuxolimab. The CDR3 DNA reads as TGTGCCGGAGGGGGGACAGGGACAAATTCTGGCTCACCCCTCCACTTT. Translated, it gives CAGGGTGTNSGSPLHF.